This T cell receptor beta chain was observed in a study of cytomegalovirus exposure and HLA in healthy donors. TCRdb keeps only in-frame clones here, not all; method: immunoSEQ multiplex PCR. Of more than 95,000 clones in the sample, approximately 90% are singletons; the top ten hold under 2%. CDR3 length: 15 amino acids. Deletions cut 0 bases from V and 1 base from J, with 10 bases between. The chain has TRBV5-3 and TRBJ1-2, with unresolved D. TRBV5-3 is an ORF, with its function uncertain. The specimen was PBMCs. This TCR came from a woman aged 18-35 years in good health and CMV-seronegative. The CDR3 sequence is CARSLGQDFNYGYTF. The CDR3 bases are TGTGCCAGAAGCTTGGGGCAGGACTTTAACTATGGCTACACCTTC.